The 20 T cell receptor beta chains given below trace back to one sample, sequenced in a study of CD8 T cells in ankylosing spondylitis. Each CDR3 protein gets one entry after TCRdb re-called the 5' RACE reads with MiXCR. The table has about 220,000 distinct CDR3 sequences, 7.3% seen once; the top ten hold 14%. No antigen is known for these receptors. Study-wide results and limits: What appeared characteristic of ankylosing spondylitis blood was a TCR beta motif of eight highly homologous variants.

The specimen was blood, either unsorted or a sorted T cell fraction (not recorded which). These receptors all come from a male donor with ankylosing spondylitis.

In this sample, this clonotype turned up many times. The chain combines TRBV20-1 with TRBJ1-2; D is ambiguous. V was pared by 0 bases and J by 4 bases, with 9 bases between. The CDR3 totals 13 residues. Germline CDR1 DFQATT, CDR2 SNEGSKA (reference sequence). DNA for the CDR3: TGCAGTGCTAGAGATCAAACACCCTATGGCTACACCTTC. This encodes CSARDQTPYGYTF.

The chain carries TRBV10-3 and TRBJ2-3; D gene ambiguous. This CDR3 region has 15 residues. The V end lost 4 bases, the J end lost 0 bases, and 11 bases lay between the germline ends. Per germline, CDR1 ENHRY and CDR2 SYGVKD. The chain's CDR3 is CAISARALSTDTQYF. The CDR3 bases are TGTGCCATCAGTGCTAGAGCGCTTAGCACAGATACGCAGTATTTT.

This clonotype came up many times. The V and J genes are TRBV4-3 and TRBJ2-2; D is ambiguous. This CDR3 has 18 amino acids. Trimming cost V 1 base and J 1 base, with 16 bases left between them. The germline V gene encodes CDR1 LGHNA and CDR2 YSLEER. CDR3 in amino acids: CASSQVSRTLKNTGELFF. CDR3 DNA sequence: TGCGCCAGCAGCCAAGTATCCAGGACCCTAAAGAACACCGGGGAGCTGTTTTTT.

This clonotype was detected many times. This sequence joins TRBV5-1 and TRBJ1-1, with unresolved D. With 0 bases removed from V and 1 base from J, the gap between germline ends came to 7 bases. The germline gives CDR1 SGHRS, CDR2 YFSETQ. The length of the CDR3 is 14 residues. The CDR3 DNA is TGCGCCAGCAGCTTGGATGGCGAGAACACTGAAGCTTTCTTT. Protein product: CASSLDGENTEAFF.

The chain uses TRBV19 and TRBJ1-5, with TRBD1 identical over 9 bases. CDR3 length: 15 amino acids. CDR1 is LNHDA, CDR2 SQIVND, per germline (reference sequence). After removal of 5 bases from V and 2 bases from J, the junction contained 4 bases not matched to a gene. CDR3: CASSWTGVGNQPQHF. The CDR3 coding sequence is TGTGCCAGTAGTTGGACAGGGGTTGGCAATCAGCCCCAGCATTTT.

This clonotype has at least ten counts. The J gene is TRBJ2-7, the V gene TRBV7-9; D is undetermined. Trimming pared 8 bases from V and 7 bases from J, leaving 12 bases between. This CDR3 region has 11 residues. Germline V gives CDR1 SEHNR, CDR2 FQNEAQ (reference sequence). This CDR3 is CASAWAVEQYF. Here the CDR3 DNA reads TGTGCCAGCGCTTGGGCGGTTGAGCAGTACTTC.

The DNA for the CDR3 is TGTGCCAGCAGCTTTCGACACACTGAAGCTTTCTTT. As protein: CASSFRHTEAFF. The chain uses TRBV7-9 and TRBJ1-1; D gene uncertain. The germline CDR1 and CDR2 sequences are SEHNR and FQNEAQ (reference sequence). The CDR3 contains 12 residues. Trimming stripped 3 bases from V and 3 bases from J, with 5 bases between.

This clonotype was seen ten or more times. The CDR3 DNA sequence: TGTGCCAGCAGTGTCGGGAGACATGGCTACACCTTC. This gives the protein CASSVGRHGYTF. The V call is TRBV2, the J call TRBJ1-2; D is uncertain. The CDR3 length is 12 residues. The ends were cut back, 4 bases at V and 6 bases at J, with 9 bases in the middle. Per the germline V gene, CDR1 is SNHLY and CDR2 is FYNNEI.

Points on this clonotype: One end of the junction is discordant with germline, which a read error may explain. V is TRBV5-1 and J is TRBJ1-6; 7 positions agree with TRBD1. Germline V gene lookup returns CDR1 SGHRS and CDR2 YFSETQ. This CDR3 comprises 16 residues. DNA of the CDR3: TGCGCCAGCAAGCGAATAGGGGGCGAGTATAGTTCACCCCTCCACTTT. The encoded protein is CASKRIGGEYSSPLHF.

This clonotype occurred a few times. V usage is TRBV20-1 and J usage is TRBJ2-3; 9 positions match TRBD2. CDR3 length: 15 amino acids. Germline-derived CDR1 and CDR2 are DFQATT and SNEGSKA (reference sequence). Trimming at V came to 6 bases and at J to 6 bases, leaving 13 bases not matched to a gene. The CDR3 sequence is CSARASSGALDTQYF. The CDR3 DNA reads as TGCAGTGCGAGGGCCTCTAGCGGGGCCCTGGATACGCAGTATTTT.

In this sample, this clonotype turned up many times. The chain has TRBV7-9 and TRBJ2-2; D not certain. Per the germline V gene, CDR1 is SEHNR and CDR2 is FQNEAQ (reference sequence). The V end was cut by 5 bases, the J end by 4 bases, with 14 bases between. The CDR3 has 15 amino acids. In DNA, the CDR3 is TGTGCCAGCAGCGTTAGACGAATACCCACCGGGGAGCTGTTTTTT. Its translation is CASSVRRIPTGELFF.

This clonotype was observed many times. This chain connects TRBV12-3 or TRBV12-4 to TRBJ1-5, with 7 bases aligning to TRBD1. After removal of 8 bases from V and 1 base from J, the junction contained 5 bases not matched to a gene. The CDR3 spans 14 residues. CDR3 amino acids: CASGTEESNQPQHF. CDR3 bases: TGTGCCAGCGGGACAGAGGAGAGCAATCAGCCCCAGCATTTT.

This chain's CDR3 is CASREFGGRAGELFF. In DNA form, the CDR3 reads TGTGCCAGCAGGGAATTTGGGGGGCGGGCCGGGGAGCTGTTTTTT. The chain combines TRBV27 with TRBJ2-2; possibly TRBD1 or TRBD2 for D (6 bases each). The V and J ends lost 6 bases and 6 bases respectively, with 17 bases between them. The CDR3 runs to 15 residues. Germline loops: CDR1 MNHEY, CDR2 SMNVEV (reference sequence).

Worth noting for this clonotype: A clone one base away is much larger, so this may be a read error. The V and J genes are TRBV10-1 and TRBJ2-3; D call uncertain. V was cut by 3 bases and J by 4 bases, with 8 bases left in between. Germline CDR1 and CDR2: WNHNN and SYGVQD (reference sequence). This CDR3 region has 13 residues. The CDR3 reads CASSDEYADTQYF. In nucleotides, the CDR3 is TGCGCCAGCAGTGATGAGTACGCAGATACGCAGTATTTT.

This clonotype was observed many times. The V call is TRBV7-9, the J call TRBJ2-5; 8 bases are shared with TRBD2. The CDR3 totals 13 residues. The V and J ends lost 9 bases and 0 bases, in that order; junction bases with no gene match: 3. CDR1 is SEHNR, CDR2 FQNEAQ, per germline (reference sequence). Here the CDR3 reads CASSGKYQETQYF. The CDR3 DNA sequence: TGTGCCAGTAGCGGGAAGTACCAAGAGACCCAGTACTTC.

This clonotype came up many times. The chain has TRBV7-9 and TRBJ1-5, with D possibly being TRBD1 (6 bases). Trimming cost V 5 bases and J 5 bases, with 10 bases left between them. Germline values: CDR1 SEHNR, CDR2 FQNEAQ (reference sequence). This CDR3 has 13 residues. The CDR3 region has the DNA TGTGCCAGCAGCCCGTCAGGGGATCAGCCCCAGCATTTT. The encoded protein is CASSPSGDQPQHF. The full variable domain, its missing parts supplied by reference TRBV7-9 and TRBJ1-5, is DTGVSQNPRHKITKRGQNVTFRCDPISEHNRLYWYRQTLGQGPEFLTYFQNEAQLEKSRLLSDRFSAERPKGSFSTLEIQRTEQGDSAMYLCASSPSGDQPQHFGDGTRLSIL.

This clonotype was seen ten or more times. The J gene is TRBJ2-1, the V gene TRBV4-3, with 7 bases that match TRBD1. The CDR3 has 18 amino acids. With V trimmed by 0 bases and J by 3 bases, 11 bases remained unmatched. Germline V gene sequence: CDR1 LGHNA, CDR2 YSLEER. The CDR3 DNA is TGCGCCAGCAGCCAAGAACTACTTGGGACAGAGAGCTACAATGAGCAGTTCTTC. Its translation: CASSQELLGTESYNEQFF.

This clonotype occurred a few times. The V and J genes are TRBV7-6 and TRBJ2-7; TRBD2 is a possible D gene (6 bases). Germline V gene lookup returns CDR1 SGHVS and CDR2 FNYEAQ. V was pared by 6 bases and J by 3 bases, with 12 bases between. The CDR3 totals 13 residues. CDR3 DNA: TGTGCCAGCAGTTCGGGGGAGGACTACGAGCAGTACTTC. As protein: CASSSGEDYEQYF.

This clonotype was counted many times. The CDR3 loop is CASSVGTSGRIGEQFF. CDR3 in DNA: TGTGCCAGCAGCGTAGGGACTAGCGGGAGAATAGGTGAGCAGTTCTTC. J is TRBJ2-1 and V is TRBV9; the match to TRBD2 covers 13 bases. The CDR3 sequence is 16 residues long. Trimming at V came to 0 bases and at J to 9 bases, leaving 6 bases not matched to a gene. Germline V lookup: CDR1 SGDLS, CDR2 YYNGEE.

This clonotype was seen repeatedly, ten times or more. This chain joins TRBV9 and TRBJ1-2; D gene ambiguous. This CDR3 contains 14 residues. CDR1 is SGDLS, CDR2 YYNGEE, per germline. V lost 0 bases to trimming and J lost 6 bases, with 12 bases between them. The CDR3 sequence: CASSVAKGQDGYTF. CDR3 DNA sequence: TGTGCCAGCAGCGTAGCCAAGGGTCAGGATGGCTACACCTTC. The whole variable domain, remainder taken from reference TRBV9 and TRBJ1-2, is DSGVTQTPKHLITATGQRVTLRCSPRSGDLSVYWYQQSLDQGLQFLIQYYNGEERAKGNILERFSAQQFPDLHSELNLSSLELGDSALYFCASSVAKGQDGYTFGSGTRLTVV.